One and the same sample provided the 15 T cell receptor beta chains below, sequenced in a study of T-cell memory formation after mild COVID-19. TCRdb itself ran the 5' RACE reads through MiXCR, one entry per CDR3 protein. The table lists 580,000 or so distinct CDR3 sequences, around 15% of them singletons, with 8.1% in the top ten. The sequenced sample consisted of PBMCs or a T cell subset sorted from them (not recorded which). The source of these receptors is an adult woman who had mild COVID-19 (a few samples of this study predate the infection). Cell type and time point are not known.

The sample holds a few counts of this clonotype. V and J are TRBV28 and TRBJ1-1; unclear D gene. The ends were cut back, 6 bases at V and 8 bases at J, with 13 bases in the middle. CDR3 length equals 12 residues. The germline V gene has CDR1 MDHEN and CDR2 SYDVKM. The CDR3 loop is CASSPGWREAFF. The DNA for the CDR3 is TGTGCCAGCAGCCCCGGGTGGCGCGAAGCTTTCTTT. The complete variable domain, with remaining parts taken from reference TRBV28 and TRBJ1-1, reads DVKVTQSSRYLVKRTGEKVFLECVQDMDHENMFWYRQDPGLGLRLIYFSYDVKMKEKGDIPEGYSVSREKKERFSLILESASTNQTSMYLCASSPGWREAFFGQGTRLTVV.

This clonotype was detected a few times. The J gene is TRBJ2-1, the V gene TRBV11-2, with no clear D. Germline lookup yields CDR1 SGHAT and CDR2 FQNNGV. V lost 5 bases, J lost 12 bases, and 11 bases lay in between. The CDR3 totals 11 residues. The chain's CDR3 is CASSPGGRQFF. The CDR3 bases are TGTGCCAGCAGCCCGGGTGGCAGGCAGTTCTTC.

Only a few counts were recorded for this clonotype. The chain combines TRBV4-1 with TRBJ2-3, with 10 bases matching TRBD2. The trim removed 4 bases at V and 2 bases at J, leaving 15 bases unmatched. From germline, CDR1 is MGHRA and CDR2 YSYEKL. The CDR3 totals 19 residues. This CDR3 is CASSPILAGGNGNTDTQYF. The CDR3 nucleotides read TGCGCCAGCAGCCCTATTTTAGCGGGGGGCAATGGGAACACAGATACGCAGTATTTT.

This clonotype was seen a few times. This chain links TRBV5-1 with TRBJ1-4; 10 bases are shared with TRBD1. Per germline, CDR1 SGHRS and CDR2 YFSETQ. Trimming took 4 bases from V and 3 from J; bases not matched to a gene: 3. This CDR3 region has 15 residues. In DNA form, the CDR3 reads TGCGCCAGCAGCCCTGACAGGGGGCCTAATGAAAAACTGTTTTTT. This sequence encodes CASSPDRGPNEKLFF.

In its sample, this clonotype was seen many times. The J gene is TRBJ2-1, the V gene TRBV2; 7 nucleotides match TRBD2. There are 15 residues in the CDR3. Germline assignment: CDR1 SNHLY and CDR2 FYNNEI. The V segment lost 3 bases and the J segment 4 bases; nucleotides outside the gene matches: 6. The CDR3 loop reads CASSDGSSGYNEQFF. DNA for the CDR3: TGTGCCAGCAGTGACGGTTCTAGCGGATACAATGAGCAGTTCTTC.

The chain couples TRBV6-5 to TRBJ1-2; D gene uncertain. Germline V gene data show CDR1 as MNHEY and CDR2 as SVGAGI. The CDR3 has 18 amino acids. V was shortened by 2 bases and J by 1 base, with 20 bases between the two germline ends. The CDR3 loop reads CASSYQVSGTSHNYGYTF. For the CDR3, the DNA is TGTGCCAGCAGTTACCAAGTGTCTGGAACAAGCCATAACTATGGCTACACCTTC.

This rearrangement joins TRBV27 to TRBJ2-1; 7 bases are shared with TRBD2. The ends lost 6 bases at V and 3 bases at J; junction bases unmatched: 8. Germline V gives CDR1 MNHEY, CDR2 SMNVEV (reference sequence). This CDR3 is 15 amino acids long. The CDR3 sequence is CASRTSASHYNEQFF. The CDR3 nucleotides read TGTGCCAGCAGAACTAGCGCAAGTCACTACAATGAGCAGTTCTTC.

This clonotype was observed a handful of times. V gene TRBV11-2 combines with J gene TRBJ2-3; D not resolved. V gave up 0 bases and J gave up 0 bases, with 10 bases separating them. Germline CDR1 reads SGHAT; CDR2 reads FQNNGV. This CDR3 region has 16 residues. This CDR3 is CASSLDISRSTDTQYF. The CDR3, as DNA: TGTGCCAGCAGCTTAGATATCAGTCGTAGCACAGATACGCAGTATTTT.

V and J are TRBV5-1 and TRBJ2-1, with D unclear. V dropped 0 bases and J dropped 8 bases, with 15 bases sitting between them. CDR3 size: 15 residues. Germline values: CDR1 SGHRS, CDR2 YFSETQ. The CDR3 sequence is CASSLGPPILDEQFF. The CDR3 nucleotides read TGCGCCAGCAGCTTGGGGCCCCCTATTTTGGATGAGCAGTTCTTC.

The rearrangement joins TRBV4-1 to TRBJ2-7; D could derive from TRBD1 or TRBD2 (5 bases each). Germline-derived CDR1 and CDR2 are MGHRA and YSYEKL. Trimming pared 1 base from V and 3 bases from J, leaving 19 bases between. CDR3 length: 17 residues. For the CDR3, the DNA is TGCGCCAGCAGCCAAGCTACCAGCCCGGGGCGCCTCTACGAGCAGTACTTC. Translation gives CASSQATSPGRLYEQYF.

The gene calls are TRBV6-4 and TRBJ1-1; D might be TRBD1 (6 bases). Germline V gives CDR1 MRHNA, CDR2 SNTAGT. The V gene lost 0 bases and the J gene lost 10 bases, with 15 bases spanning the gap. The CDR3 runs to 14 residues. CDR3 sequence (DNA): TGTGCCAGCAGTGACTCCGGGCAGGGGCGCGTAGCTTTCTTT. Translation: CASSDSGQGRVAFF.

This clonotype has just a few counts. V is TRBV6-2 or TRBV6-3 and J is TRBJ2-5; D unresolved. The germline V gene encodes CDR1 MNHEY and CDR2 SVGEGT. Trimming removed 6 bases from V and 4 bases from J, with 6 bases in between. The CDR3 is made up of 11 amino acids. Written as DNA, the CDR3 is TGTGCCAGCAGACAAGGAGAGACCCAGTACTTC. It yields the protein CASRQGETQYF.

The genes are TRBV6-2 or TRBV6-3 and TRBJ2-1, with TRBD1 matching over 9 bases. Trimming removed 8 bases from V and 5 bases from J; junction bases left unmatched: 10. The CDR3 has 15 residues. Germline CDR1 MNHEY, CDR2 SVGEGT. CDR3 nucleotide sequence: TGTGCCAGCTACAAACAGGGGGCACGGAACAATGAGCAGTTCTTC. Amino acid sequence: CASYKQGARNNEQFF.

The gene calls are TRBV19 and TRBJ1-1, with D unresolved. Germline CDR1 LNHDA, CDR2 SQIVND (reference sequence). Trimming took 1 base from V and 0 from J, leaving 9 bases between them. The CDR3 sequence is 15 residues long. DNA of the CDR3: TGTGCCAGTAGTATAGTTGGGGTACTGAACACTGAAGCTTTCTTT. The encoded protein is CASSIVGVLNTEAFF.

The chain joins TRBV7-6 to TRBJ1-3; a possible D gene is TRBD1 (6 bases). The CDR3 spans 15 residues. The ends were cut back, 2 bases at V and 4 bases at J, with 12 bases in the middle. Per the germline V gene, CDR1 is SGHVS and CDR2 is FNYEAQ. As DNA, the CDR3 is TGTGCCAGCAGCTTACGCACAGGGTCCGGAAACACCATATATTTT. Translated, it gives CASSLRTGSGNTIYF.